This TCR beta chain was found in a study of Graves' ophthalmopathy and Graves' hyperthyroidism. Overall study context: Before any treatment was given, at initial diagnosis, peripheral blood was collected.

The ends were cut back, 3 bases at V and 1 base at J, with 13 bases in the middle. Germline assignment: CDR1 SGHNT and CDR2 YYREEE (reference sequence). The CDR3 is 16 residues long. RNA transcripts were the template, and TCR beta CDR3 regions were amplified from them. HTBI-primed RT-PCR formed the first round, and a multiplex PCR formed the second. TCRdb re-analysed the multiplex PCR reads in MiXCR, keeping a single row per CDR3 protein. The data contain approximately 700,000 distinct CDR3 sequences, roughly 41% of them singletons. Moderate-to-severe activity, with CAS ≥3, NOSPECS ≥4 and duration under 3 months, characterized the donors with ophthalmopathy.

Sample: peripheral blood. The sequence was obtained from an adult man with Graves' ophthalmopathy. V is TRBV5-4 and J is TRBJ2-2; TRBD1 is a possible D gene (6 bases). The CDR3 bases are TGTGCCAGCAGCTCCCGGACAGTACAGAACACCGGGGAGCTGTTTTTT. It translates to CASSSRTVQNTGELFF.